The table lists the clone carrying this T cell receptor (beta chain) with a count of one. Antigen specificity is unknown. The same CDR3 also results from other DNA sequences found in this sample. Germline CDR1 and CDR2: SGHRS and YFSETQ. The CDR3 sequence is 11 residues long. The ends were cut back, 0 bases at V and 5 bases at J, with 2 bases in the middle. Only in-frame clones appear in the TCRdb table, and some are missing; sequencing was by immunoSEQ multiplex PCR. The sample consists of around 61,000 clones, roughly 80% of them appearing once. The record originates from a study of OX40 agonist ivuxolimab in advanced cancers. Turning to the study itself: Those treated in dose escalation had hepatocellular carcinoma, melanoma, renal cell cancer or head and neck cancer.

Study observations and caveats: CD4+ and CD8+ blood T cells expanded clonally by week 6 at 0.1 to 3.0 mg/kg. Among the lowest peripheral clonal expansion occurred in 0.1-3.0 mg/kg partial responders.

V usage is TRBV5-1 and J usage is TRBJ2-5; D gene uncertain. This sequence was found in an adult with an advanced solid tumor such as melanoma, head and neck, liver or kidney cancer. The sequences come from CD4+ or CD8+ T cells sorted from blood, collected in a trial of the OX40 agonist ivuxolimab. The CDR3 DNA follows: TGCGCCAGCAGCTTGGACGAGACCCAGTACTTC. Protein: CASSLDETQYF.